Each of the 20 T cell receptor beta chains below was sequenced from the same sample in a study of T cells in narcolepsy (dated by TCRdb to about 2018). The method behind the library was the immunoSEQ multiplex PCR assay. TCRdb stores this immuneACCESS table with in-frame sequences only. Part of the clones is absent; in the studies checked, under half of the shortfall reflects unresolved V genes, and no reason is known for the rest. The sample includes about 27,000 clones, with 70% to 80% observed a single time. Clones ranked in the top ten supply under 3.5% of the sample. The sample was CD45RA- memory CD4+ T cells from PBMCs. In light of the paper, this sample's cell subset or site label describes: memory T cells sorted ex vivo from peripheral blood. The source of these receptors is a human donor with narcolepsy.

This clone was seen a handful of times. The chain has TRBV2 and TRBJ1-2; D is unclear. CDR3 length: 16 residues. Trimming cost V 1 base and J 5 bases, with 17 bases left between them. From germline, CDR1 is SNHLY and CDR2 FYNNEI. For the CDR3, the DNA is TGTGCCAGCAGTGAAGGTCGACGGCTTTTTGGGTATGGCTACACCTTC. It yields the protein CASSEGRRLFGYGYTF. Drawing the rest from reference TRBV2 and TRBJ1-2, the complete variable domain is EPEVTQTPSHQVTQMGQEVILRCVPISNHLYFYWYRQILGQKVEFLVSFYNNEISEKSEIFDDQFSVERPDGSNFTLKIRSTKLEDSAMYFCASSEGRRLFGYGYTFGSGTRLTVV.

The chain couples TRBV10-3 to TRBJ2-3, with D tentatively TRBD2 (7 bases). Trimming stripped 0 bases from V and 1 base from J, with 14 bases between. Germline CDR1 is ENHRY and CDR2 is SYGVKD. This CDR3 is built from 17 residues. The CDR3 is CAISESVPGGRTDTQYF. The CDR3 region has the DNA TGTGCCATCAGTGAGTCGGTTCCGGGGGGCCGCACAGATACGCAGTATTTT.

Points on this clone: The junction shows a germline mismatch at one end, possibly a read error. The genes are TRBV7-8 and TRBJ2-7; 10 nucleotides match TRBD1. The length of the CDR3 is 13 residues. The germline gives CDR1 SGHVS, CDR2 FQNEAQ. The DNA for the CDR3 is TGTGCCAGCAGCTTAGAGGCGGGGGACAGGGGCAACTTC. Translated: CASSLEAGDRGNF. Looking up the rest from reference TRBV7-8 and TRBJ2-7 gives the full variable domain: GAGVSQSPRYKVAKRGQDVALRCDPISGHVSLFWYQQALGQGPEFLTYFQNEAQLDKSGLPSDRFFAERPEGSVSTLKIQRTQQEDSAVYLCASSLEAGDRGNFGPGTRLTVT.

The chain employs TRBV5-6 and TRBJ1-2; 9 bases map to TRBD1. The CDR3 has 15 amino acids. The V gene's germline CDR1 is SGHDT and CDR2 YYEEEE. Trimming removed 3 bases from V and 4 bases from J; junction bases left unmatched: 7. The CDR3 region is CASSSTGGASYGYTF. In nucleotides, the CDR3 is TGTGCCAGCAGCTCAACAGGGGGCGCTTCCTATGGCTACACCTTC.

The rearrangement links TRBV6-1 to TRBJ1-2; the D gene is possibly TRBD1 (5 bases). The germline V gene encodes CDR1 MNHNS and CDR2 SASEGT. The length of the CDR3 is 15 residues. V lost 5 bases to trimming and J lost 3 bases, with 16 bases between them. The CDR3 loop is CASSRRGVKDYGYTF. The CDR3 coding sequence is TGTGCCAGCAGTCGTAGAGGGGTGAAAGACTATGGCTACACCTTC.

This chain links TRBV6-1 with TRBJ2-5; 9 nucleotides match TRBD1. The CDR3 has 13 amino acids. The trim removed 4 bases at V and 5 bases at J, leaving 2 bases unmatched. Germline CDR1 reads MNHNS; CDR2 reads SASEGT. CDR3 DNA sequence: TGTGCCAGCAGTGTGGGGACAGGGGAGACCCAGTACTTC. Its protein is CASSVGTGETQYF.

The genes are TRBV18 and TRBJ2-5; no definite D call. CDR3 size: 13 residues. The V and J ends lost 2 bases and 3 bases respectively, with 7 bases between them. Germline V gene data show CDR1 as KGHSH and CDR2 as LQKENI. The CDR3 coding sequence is TGTGCCAGCTCACCAGTTGGGAAAGAGACCCAGTACTTC. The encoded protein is CASSPVGKETQYF.

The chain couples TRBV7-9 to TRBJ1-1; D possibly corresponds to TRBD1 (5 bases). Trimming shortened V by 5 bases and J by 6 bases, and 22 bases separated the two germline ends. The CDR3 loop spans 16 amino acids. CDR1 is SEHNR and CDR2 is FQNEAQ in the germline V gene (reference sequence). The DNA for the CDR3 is TGTGCCAGCAGCCCCTACAGGACCCAAGGGGCCGCTGAAGCTTTCTTT. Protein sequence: CASSPYRTQGAAEAFF. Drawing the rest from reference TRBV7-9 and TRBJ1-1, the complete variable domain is DTGVSQNPRHKITKRGQNVTFRCDPISEHNRLYWYRQTLGQGPEFLTYFQNEAQLEKSRLLSDRFSAERPKGSFSTLEIQRTEQGDSAMYLCASSPYRTQGAAEAFFGQGTRLTVV.

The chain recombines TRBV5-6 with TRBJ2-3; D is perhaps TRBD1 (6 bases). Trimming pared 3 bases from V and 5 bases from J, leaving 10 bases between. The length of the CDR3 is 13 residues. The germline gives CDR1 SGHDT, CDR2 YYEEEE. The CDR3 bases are TGTGCCAGCAGCTACAGGGTTAAAGATACGCAGTATTTT. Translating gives CASSYRVKDTQYF.

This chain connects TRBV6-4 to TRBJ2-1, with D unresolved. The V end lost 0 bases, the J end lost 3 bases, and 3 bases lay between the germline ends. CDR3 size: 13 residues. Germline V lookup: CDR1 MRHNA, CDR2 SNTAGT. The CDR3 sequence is CASSDSDYNEQFF. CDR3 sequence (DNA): TGTGCCAGCAGTGACTCGGACTACAATGAGCAGTTCTTC.

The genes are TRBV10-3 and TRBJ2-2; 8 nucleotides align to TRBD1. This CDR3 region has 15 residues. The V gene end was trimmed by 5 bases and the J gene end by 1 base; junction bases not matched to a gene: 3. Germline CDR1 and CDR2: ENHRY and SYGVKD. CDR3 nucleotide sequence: TGTGCCATCAGTTTTGGACAGGGGAACACCGGGGAGCTGTTTTTT. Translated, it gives CAISFGQGNTGELFF.

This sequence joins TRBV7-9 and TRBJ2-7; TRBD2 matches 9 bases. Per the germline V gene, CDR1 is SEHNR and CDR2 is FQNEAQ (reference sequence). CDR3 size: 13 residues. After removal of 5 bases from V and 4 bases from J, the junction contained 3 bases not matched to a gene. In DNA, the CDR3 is TGTGCCAGCAGCGTGACTAGCGGTTACGAGCAGTACTTC. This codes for CASSVTSGYEQYF.

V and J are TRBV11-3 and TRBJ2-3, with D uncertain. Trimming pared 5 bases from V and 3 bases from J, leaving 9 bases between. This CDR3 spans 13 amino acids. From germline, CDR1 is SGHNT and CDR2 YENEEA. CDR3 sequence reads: CASSKDLTDTQYF. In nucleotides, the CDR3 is TGTGCCAGCAGCAAGGACCTTACAGATACGCAGTATTTT.

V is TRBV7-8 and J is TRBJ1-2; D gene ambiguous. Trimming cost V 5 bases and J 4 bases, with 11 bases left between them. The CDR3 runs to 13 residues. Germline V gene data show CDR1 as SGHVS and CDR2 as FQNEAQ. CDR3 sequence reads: CASSTNSGYGYTF. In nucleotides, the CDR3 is TGTGCCAGCAGCACGAATAGTGGCTATGGCTACACCTTC.

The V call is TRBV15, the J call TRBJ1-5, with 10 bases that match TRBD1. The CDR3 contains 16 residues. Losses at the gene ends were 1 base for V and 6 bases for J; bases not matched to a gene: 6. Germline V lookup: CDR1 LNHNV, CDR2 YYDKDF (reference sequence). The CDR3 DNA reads TGTGCCACCAGCAGAGGCGGACAGGGGGTAGGTCAGCCCCAGCATTTT. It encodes CATSRGGQGVGQPQHF.

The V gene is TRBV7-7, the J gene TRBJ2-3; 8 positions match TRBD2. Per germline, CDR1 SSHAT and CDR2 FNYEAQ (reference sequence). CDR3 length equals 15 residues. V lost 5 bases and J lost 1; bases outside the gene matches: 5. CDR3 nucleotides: TGTGCCAGCAGCGAAAGAGCGGGGGGCACAGATACGCAGTATTTT. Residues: CASSERAGGTDTQYF.

The CDR3 spells CASSGLSLSNSPLHF. The CDR3 DNA sequence: TGTGCCAGCAGTGGTCTCAGTTTGAGTAATTCACCCCTCCACTTT. The J gene is TRBJ1-6, the V gene TRBV2, with D hard to call. The CDR3 totals 15 residues. Germline V gene data show CDR1 as SNHLY and CDR2 as FYNNEI. V was clipped by 4 bases and J by 6 bases, with 13 bases between them.

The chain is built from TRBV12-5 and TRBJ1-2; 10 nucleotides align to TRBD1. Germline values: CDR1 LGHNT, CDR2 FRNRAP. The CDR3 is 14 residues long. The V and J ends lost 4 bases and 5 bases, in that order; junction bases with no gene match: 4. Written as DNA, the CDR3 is TGTGCTAGTGGTTCGGACAGGGGGGCTTATGGCTACACCTTC. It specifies CASGSDRGAYGYTF.

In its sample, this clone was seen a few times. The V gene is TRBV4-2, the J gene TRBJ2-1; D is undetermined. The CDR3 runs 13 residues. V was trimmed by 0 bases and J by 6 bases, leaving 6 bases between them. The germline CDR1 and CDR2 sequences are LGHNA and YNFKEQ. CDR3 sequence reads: CASSQDMVNEQFF. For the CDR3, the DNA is TGTGCCAGCAGCCAAGATATGGTCAATGAGCAGTTCTTC.

The DNA of the CDR3 is TGTGCCTGGAAAAGAGACCTGAACACTGAAGCTTTCTTT. Protein: CAWKRDLNTEAFF. The chain has TRBV30 and TRBJ1-1, with D hard to call. There are 13 residues in the CDR3. V dropped 4 bases and J dropped 0 bases, with 9 bases sitting between them. Germline assignment: CDR1 GTSNPN and CDR2 SVGIG (reference sequence).